A few counts support the clone carrying this TCR beta chain. As to time point: pre-sensitization, week 0. As to treatment: therapeutic diphenylcyclopropenone sensitization with weekly scalp DPC. The sample originates from a study of human T cells and chemical hapten exposure. Across the study: Mostly female, the patients presented with alopecia areata, totalis or universalis.

TCRdb reprocessed the RACE reads with MiXCR, giving one entry per CDR3 protein. There are tens of thousands of distinct CDR3 sequences in the sample; 9.6% occur only once, and roughly 3.5% lies in the top ten. The CDR3 loop spans 15 amino acids. Germline V gene data show CDR1 as MNHNS and CDR2 as SASEGT. Trimming removed 1 base at V and 4 bases at J, with 13 bases between. This TCR derives from a middle-aged woman with alopecia areata. Some clones in this sample may be carry-over from other donors' samples. This chain connects TRBV6-1 to TRBJ1-2; D is uncertain. The sample here was whole blood, taken in connection with sensitization to the hapten diphenylcyclopropenone (DPC). The CDR3 region has the DNA TGTGCCAGCAGTGAAGTTGTGGCAGCCATCTATGGCTACACCTTC. Amino acids: CASSEVVAAIYGYTF.